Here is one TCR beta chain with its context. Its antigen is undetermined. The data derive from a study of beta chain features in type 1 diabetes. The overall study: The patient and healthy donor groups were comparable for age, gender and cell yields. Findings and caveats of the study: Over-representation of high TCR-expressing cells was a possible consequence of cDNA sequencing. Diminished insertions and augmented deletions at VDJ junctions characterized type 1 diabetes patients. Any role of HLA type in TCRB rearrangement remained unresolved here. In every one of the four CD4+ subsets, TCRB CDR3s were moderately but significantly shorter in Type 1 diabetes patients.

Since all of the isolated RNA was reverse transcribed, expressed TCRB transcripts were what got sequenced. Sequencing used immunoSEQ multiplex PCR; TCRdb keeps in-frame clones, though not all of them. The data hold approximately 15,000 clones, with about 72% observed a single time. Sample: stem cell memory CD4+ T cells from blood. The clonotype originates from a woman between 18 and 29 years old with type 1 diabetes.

CDR3 amino acids: CASTVPGGAGYTF. DNA for the CDR3: TGTGCCAGCACCGTCCCGGGGGGGGCTGGCTACACCTTC. V is TRBV7-9 and J is TRBJ1-2, with a weak D call TRBD1 (6 bases). V lost 7 bases to trimming and J lost 7 bases, with 16 bases between them. The CDR3 loop spans 13 amino acids. Germline V gene data show CDR1 as SEHNR and CDR2 as FQNEAQ (reference sequence).